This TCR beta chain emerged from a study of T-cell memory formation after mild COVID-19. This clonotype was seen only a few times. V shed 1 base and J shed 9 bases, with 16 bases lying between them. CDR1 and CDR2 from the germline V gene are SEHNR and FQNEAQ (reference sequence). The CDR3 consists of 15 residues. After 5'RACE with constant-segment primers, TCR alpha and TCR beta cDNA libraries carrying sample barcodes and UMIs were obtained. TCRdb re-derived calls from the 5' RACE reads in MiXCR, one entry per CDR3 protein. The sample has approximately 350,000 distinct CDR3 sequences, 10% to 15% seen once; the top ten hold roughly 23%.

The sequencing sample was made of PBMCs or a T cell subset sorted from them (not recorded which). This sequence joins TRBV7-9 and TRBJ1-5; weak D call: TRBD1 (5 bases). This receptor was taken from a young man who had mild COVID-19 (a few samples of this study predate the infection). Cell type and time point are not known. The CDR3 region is CASSLEAERGWPQHF. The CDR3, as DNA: TGTGCCAGCAGCTTAGAGGCTGAGAGGGGTTGGCCCCAGCATTTT.